These 27 T cell receptor beta chains were all obtained from the same sample, sequenced in a study of blood T cells in healthy people across ages (dated by TCRdb to 2013 to 2016). Receptors were amplified or captured by 5' RACE. The instrument given in TCRdb is Illumina HiSeq 2500. The second PCR ran for about 6 to 11 cycles and used a J-beta primer mix along with a sample-barcoded 5' primer. TCRdb ran its own pipeline on the public reads, namely fastp trimming at Q25 and MiXCR clone calling, and kept in-frame beta chains. Each CDR3 protein gets just one entry, which takes the most common genes and DNA from the rows behind it. This sample is represented by about 670,000 distinct CDR3 sequences; 40% to 65% of them were singletons. The ten largest clones capture 13% of the sample. Sequencing was performed on blood. Receptors were obtained from an elderly woman in good health.

Turning to this clonotype: This clone may be a read error of a much larger clone one base away. This chain links TRBV5-1 with TRBJ2-7; unclear D gene. The DNA end is more similar to TRBJ2-5, so the J call may be wrong. The CDR3 consists of 15 residues. CDR1 and CDR2 (germline): SGHRS, YFSETQ. The CDR3 bases are TGCGCCAGCAGCTTGGCAGACGGAACTTGGGAGACCCAGTACTTC. It is translated as CASSLADGTWETQYF.

This chain connects TRBV11-2 to TRBJ2-5, with 10 bases lining up with TRBD1. CDR3 length: 16 amino acids. The V gene's germline CDR1 is SGHAT and CDR2 FQNNGV. J gave up 4 bases and V 2 bases, and 7 bases lay outside the gene matches. The CDR3 is CASSLYHDRGRETQYF. The DNA for the CDR3 is TGTGCCAGCAGCTTATACCACGACAGGGGGCGAGAGACCCAGTACTTC.

This clonotype was found a few times. This chain uses TRBV25-1 with TRBJ2-7; no clear D. V was cut by 3 bases and J by 4 bases, with 22 bases left in between. There are 17 residues in the CDR3. Germline CDR1 reads MGHDK; CDR2 reads SYGVNS. CDR3 in amino acids: CASSEVKASREIYEQYF. As DNA, the CDR3 is TGTGCCAGCAGTGAGGTTAAGGCCTCTAGGGAAATATACGAGCAGTACTTC.

This clonotype was recorded a few times. The rearrangement joins TRBV5-1 to TRBJ2-1; 9 positions match TRBD1. With V trimmed by 2 bases and J by 8 bases, 5 bases remained unmatched. Germline V lookup: CDR1 SGHRS, CDR2 YFSETQ. The CDR3 spans 14 residues. This CDR3 reads CASSLQGARDEQFF. For the CDR3, the DNA is TGCGCCAGCAGCTTACAGGGGGCGAGGGATGAGCAGTTCTTC.

This clonotype was seen a few times. This could be a read error, since a much larger clone is one nucleotide away. The V call is TRBV20-1, the J call TRBJ2-1; D call uncertain. The J call may not be correct, given that the DNA end is closer to TRBJ2-7. Germline V lookup: CDR1 DFQATT, CDR2 SNEGSKA (reference sequence). The CDR3 spans 14 residues. The CDR3 coding sequence is TGCAGTGCTAGAGATCCCGGAACCTACAATGAGCAGTACTTC. Translated: CSARDPGTYNEQYF.

This clonotype was found many times. The chain couples TRBV5-1 to TRBJ2-1; D possibly corresponds to TRBD2 (5 bases). The CDR3 is 16 residues long. Per germline, CDR1 SGHRS and CDR2 YFSETQ. V lost 4 bases and J lost 5, with 19 bases in between. Written as DNA, the CDR3 is TGCGCCAGCAGCCGAGACTACCCCGCAGAACACAATGAGCAGTTCTTC. It translates to CASSRDYPAEHNEQFF.

This clonotype was counted a few times. The V gene is TRBV2, the J gene TRBJ2-7; D tentatively reads TRBD1 or TRBD2 (5 bases each). CDR3 size: 13 residues. The germline V gene has CDR1 SNHLY and CDR2 FYNNEI. The V gene lost 8 bases and the J gene lost 5 bases, with 16 bases spanning the gap. This CDR3 is CASQADMLHEQYF. The CDR3 DNA sequence: TGTGCCAGCCAAGCGGACATGCTCCACGAGCAGTACTTC.

A few counts support this clonotype. The chain joins TRBV12-3 or TRBV12-4 to TRBJ2-1; D possibly matches TRBD1 or TRBD2 (5 bases each). The J call may be mistaken, given a closer DNA end match to TRBJ2-7. This CDR3 has 12 amino acids. The CDR3 DNA follows: TGTGCCGTTTATCCAGGGACGAATGAGCAGTACTTC. It yields the protein CAVYPGTNEQYF.

Of note for this clonotype: This may stem from a read error, because a much larger clone lies one nucleotide away. This chain connects TRBV10-3 to TRBJ2-4; D is possibly TRBD2 (6 bases). Near its end, the DNA agrees better with TRBJ2-7, so the J call may be wrong. Germline V lookup: CDR1 ENHRY, CDR2 SYGVKD. This CDR3 has 13 amino acids. The CDR3 here is CATRRDLGYEQYF. For the CDR3, the DNA is TGTGCCACCAGGAGGGACCTGGGTTACGAGCAGTACTTC.

Note on this clonotype: This may arise from a read error, as a much more abundant clone is one base away. The J gene is TRBJ2-1, the V gene TRBV12-3 or TRBV12-4; D is perhaps TRBD2 (6 bases). There are 16 residues in the CDR3. CDR3 DNA: TGTGCCAGCAGTTCACCGGGAAGGGGAGGAATCAATCAGCAGTTCTTC. This encodes CASSSPGRGGINQQFF.

This clonotype was counted many times. The chain has TRBV7-9 and TRBJ2-1, with no clear D. The V end lost 1 base, the J end lost 7 bases, and 11 bases lay between the germline ends. The germline V gene has CDR1 SEHNR and CDR2 FQNEAQ (reference sequence). The CDR3 has 14 residues. This chain's CDR3 is CASSLEVKTNEQFF. The CDR3 DNA reads TGTGCCAGCAGCTTAGAGGTTAAAACAAATGAGCAGTTCTTC.

The sample holds a few counts of this clonotype. A much larger clone is a single base away; this may be a read error. This rearrangement joins TRBV6-6 to TRBJ2-7, with D perhaps matching TRBD1 or TRBD2 (5 bases each). The CDR3 contains 12 residues. Trimming took off 5 bases at V and 7 bases at J, with 12 bases between the two ends. The germline V gene encodes CDR1 MNHNY and CDR2 SVGAGI (reference sequence). CDR3 sequence (DNA): TGTGCCAGCAGTAAAGAGGGGTATGAGCAGTACTTC. This sequence encodes CASSKEGYEQYF.

The rearrangement links TRBV4-2 to TRBJ2-7; weak D call: TRBD2 (6 bases). This CDR3 has 14 amino acids. CDR1 is LGHNA, CDR2 YNFKEQ, per germline. Trimming removed 2 bases at V and 3 bases at J, with 11 bases between. CDR3 region: CASSQTGVVYEQYF. Here the CDR3 DNA reads TGTGCCAGCAGCCAAACGGGAGTCGTCTACGAGCAGTACTTC.

This clonotype has only a few counts. The V call is TRBV29-1, the J call TRBJ2-7, with 7 bases lining up with TRBD2. The trim removed 7 bases at V and 1 base at J, leaving 4 bases unmatched. CDR3 size: 12 residues. The germline V gene encodes CDR1 SQVTM and CDR2 ANQGSEA. The CDR3 reads CSGGGGSYEQYF. CDR3 bases: TGCAGCGGGGGGGGAGGGTCCTACGAGCAGTACTTC.

This clonotype appeared a few times. The J gene is TRBJ2-7, the V gene TRBV27, with 9 bases lining up with TRBD1. The end of the DNA aligns better with TRBJ2-5, so the J call may be wrong. Germline loops: CDR1 MNHEY, CDR2 SMNVEV (reference sequence). This CDR3 is built from 15 residues. The CDR3 loop reads CASSAGQGNWETQYF. CDR3 bases: TGTGCCAGCAGCGCCGGACAGGGGAATTGGGAGACCCAGTACTTC.

This clonotype turned up a few times. The chain combines TRBV24-1 with TRBJ2-2; D gene unclear. Trimming cost V 4 bases and J 8 bases, with 16 bases left between them. The CDR3 runs to 15 residues. Germline-derived CDR1 and CDR2 are KGHDR and SFDVKD. The CDR3 coding sequence is TGTGCCACCAGTGACTCCAGCCCAGCGCGTGGGGAGCTGTTTTTT. It translates to CATSDSSPARGELFF.

This clonotype was picked up many times. J is TRBJ2-3 and V is TRBV20-1; no clear D gene. This CDR3 contains 14 residues. The V and J ends lost 5 bases and 6 bases respectively, with 18 bases between them. Per the germline V gene, CDR1 is DFQATT and CDR2 is SNEGSKA (reference sequence). The CDR3 DNA sequence: TGCAGTGCTTCCTATAACCCGCTTTTGGATACGCAGTATTTT. This sequence encodes CSASYNPLLDTQYF.

This clonotype appeared many times. Given a much more abundant clone one base away, this may be a read error. The chain carries TRBV6-5 and TRBJ2-7; D possibly matches TRBD1 or TRBD2 (6 bases each). Per the germline V gene, CDR1 is MNHEY and CDR2 is SVGAGI. The length of the CDR3 is 14 residues. The DNA of the CDR3 is TGTGCCAGCAGTGACTCGGGGGCAGGCTACGAGCAGTACTTC. This translates into CASSDSGAGYEQYF.

V and J are TRBV7-2 and TRBJ2-7, with D perhaps TRBD1 or TRBD2 (5 bases each). Germline-derived CDR1 and CDR2 are SGHTA and FQGNSA. Trimming took 0 bases from V and 3 from J, leaving 15 bases between them. The CDR3 is made up of 16 amino acids. CDR3 sequence (DNA): TGTGCCAGCAGCTTAGCGGGGGTTTTCCTGAACTACGAGCAGTACTTC. Protein: CASSLAGVFLNYEQYF.

J is TRBJ1-5 and V is TRBV3-1; D is uncertain. Looked up from germline, CDR1 is LGHDT and CDR2 is YNNKEL (reference sequence). This CDR3 contains 15 residues. V dropped 0 bases and J dropped 5 bases, with 11 bases sitting between them. The CDR3 region is CASSQEVGLHQPQHF. The CDR3 DNA reads as TGTGCCAGCAGCCAAGAGGTGGGTTTACATCAGCCCCAGCATTTT.

For this clonotype: A much larger clone differs by one base, so this may be a read error. The chain has TRBV20-1 and TRBJ2-1; the match to TRBD2 covers 10 bases. The CDR3 consists of 15 residues. Per the germline V gene, CDR1 is DFQATT and CDR2 is SNEGSKA (reference sequence). The CDR3 DNA sequence: TGCAGTGCTGGAGATGTTAGCGGGAGGAACGATGAGCAGTTCTTC. Protein product: CSAGDVSGRNDEQFF.

J is TRBJ1-2 and V is TRBV7-9, with TRBD1 matching 7 bases. CDR1 and CDR2 from the germline V gene are SEHNR and FQNEAQ (reference sequence). This CDR3 is built from 14 residues. Trimming at V came to 5 bases and at J to 2 bases, leaving 5 bases not matched to a gene. The CDR3 loop is CASSVGTDNYGYTF. In DNA, the CDR3 is TGTGCCAGCAGCGTCGGGACAGACAACTATGGCTACACCTTC.

The V and J genes are TRBV12-3 or TRBV12-4 and TRBJ1-2; a weak D match, TRBD1 (6 bases). The CDR3 runs 15 residues. The V end lost 6 bases, the J end lost 3 bases, and 17 bases lay between the germline ends. CDR3 nucleotide sequence: TGTGCCAGCAGAACGTCTCAGGGGCATGACTATGGCTACACCTTC. Protein sequence: CASRTSQGHDYGYTF.

This clonotype showed up many times. The gene calls are TRBV20-1 and TRBJ2-3, with 10 bases matching TRBD2. The V gene end was trimmed by 4 bases and the J gene end by 5 bases; junction bases not matched to a gene: 6. Germline CDR1 and CDR2: DFQATT and SNEGSKA (reference sequence). The CDR3 extends over 14 amino acids. The CDR3: CSATSGGGGDTQYF. The CDR3 nucleotides read TGCAGTGCTACCAGCGGGGGGGGAGGAGATACGCAGTATTTT.

This clonotype was seen more than once but under ten times. A much larger clone differs by one base, so this may be a read error. The J gene is TRBJ2-7, the V gene TRBV20-1; D unclear. V lost 6 bases and J lost 4, with 16 bases in between. Germline V CDR1 and CDR2: DFQATT, SNEGSKA (reference sequence). The CDR3 has 13 residues. This CDR3 is CSAASPVFYEQYF. CDR3 DNA: TGCAGTGCCGCCTCTCCGGTCTTTTACGAGCAGTACTTC.

Remarks on this clonotype: A much larger clone lies a single base off, so this may be a read error. The V gene is TRBV25-1, the J gene TRBJ1-2; 8 bases align to TRBD1. The V and J ends lost 10 bases and 7 bases, in that order; junction bases with no gene match: 5. This CDR3 comprises 11 residues. Germline assignment: CDR1 MGHDK and CDR2 SYGVNS. CDR3 in amino acids: CATRQGLGYTF. The CDR3 DNA reads as TGTGCCACCAGACAGGGGCTTGGCTACACCTTC.

This clonotype was detected many times. The chain has TRBV7-3 and TRBJ2-7, with D perhaps TRBD1 (5 bases). The CDR3 contains 15 residues. Germline V gene data show CDR1 as SGHTA and CDR2 as FQGTGA. The V end was cut by 1 base, the J end by 6 bases, with 16 bases between. The CDR3 protein is CASSLIQTDRAEQYF. CDR3 DNA: TGTGCCAGCAGCTTAATCCAGACAGATCGGGCCGAGCAGTACTTC.